The next 30 T cell receptor beta chains were all read from a single sample in a study of regulatory T cells in long-lasting Graves disease. Time point of the sample: persistent/refractory GD, antithyroid drugs over 5 years with positive TRAb. With RNA extracted from PBMCs as input, the TCR library was made. Both iRepertoire HTBI primers and Arm-PCR of CDR3 regions were used to build the TCR beta libraries. MiXCR, applied by TCRdb to the multiplex PCR reads, yields one record per CDR3 protein. Of about 460,000 distinct CDR3 sequences in the sample, approximately 22% were seen once. Sequencing used peripheral blood mononuclear cells (PBMCs), obtained when the disease was refractory, from a patient treated with antithyroid drugs. These TCRs come from a female donor with Graves disease.

V gene TRBV20-1 combines with J gene TRBJ1-5; 9 positions agree with TRBD1. This CDR3 comprises 16 residues. In germline, CDR1 is DFQATT, CDR2 SNEGSKA (reference sequence). V was pared by 1 base and J by 3 bases, with 7 bases of the junction left unmatched. The CDR3 bases are TGCAGTGCTAGAGCCGACGGGACAGGGAACAATCAGCCCCAGCATTTT. Encoded protein: CSARADGTGNNQPQHF.

Many counts were recorded for this clonotype. The CDR3 protein is CSATPDGMQETQYF. Here the CDR3 DNA reads TGCAGTGCCACCCCGGATGGGATGCAAGAGACCCAGTACTTC. The rearrangement uses TRBV20-1 and TRBJ2-5; D is unclear. The germline V gene has CDR1 DFQATT and CDR2 SNEGSKA (reference sequence). CDR3 length: 14 amino acids. V was clipped by 6 bases and J by 2 bases, with 16 bases between them.

As regards this clonotype: With a far larger clone one base away, a read error is the likely cause. This chain joins TRBV2 and TRBJ1-2; D unresolved. This CDR3 has 14 amino acids. The germline gives CDR1 SNHLY, CDR2 FYNNEI. V lost 5 bases, J lost 7 bases, and 17 bases lay in between. The CDR3 is CASSPQVASGGYTF. CDR3 nucleotide sequence: TGTGCCAGCAGTCCTCAGGTAGCGTCAGGTGGCTACACCTTC.

The chain couples TRBV5-1 to TRBJ2-1; the match to TRBD2 covers 8 bases. After removal of 6 bases from V and 4 bases from J, the junction contained 3 bases not matched to a gene. CDR1 is SGHRS, CDR2 YFSETQ, per germline. The length of the CDR3 is 13 residues. CDR3 nucleotide sequence: TGCGCCAGCATCGGGGGGGGGTACAATGAGCAGTTCTTC. As protein: CASIGGGYNEQFF.

In this sample, this clonotype turned up a few times. The rearrangement uses TRBV11-3 and TRBJ1-3; D is ambiguous. Germline CDR1 reads SGHNT; CDR2 reads YENEEA. The CDR3 runs 14 residues. Deletions cut 6 bases from V and 0 bases from J, with 9 bases between. The CDR3 DNA follows: TGTGCCAGCAGTGAACTACGCTCTGGAAACACCATATATTTT. This translates into CASSELRSGNTIYF.

This clonotype was recorded many times. This chain uses TRBV2 with TRBJ1-2, with 8 nucleotides matching TRBD1. With V trimmed by 4 bases and J by 8 bases, 3 bases remained unmatched. Germline loops: CDR1 SNHLY, CDR2 FYNNEI. The CDR3 consists of 12 residues. The DNA for the CDR3 is TGTGCCAGCAGTGGACAGGGGTTAGGCTACACCTTC. Its translation: CASSGQGLGYTF.

This clonotype was observed at least ten times. The chain employs TRBV20-1 and TRBJ1-4; perhaps TRBD1 as D (5 bases). This CDR3 region has 16 residues. The V end was cut by 0 bases, the J end by 5 bases, with 16 bases between. CDR1 and CDR2 from the germline V gene are DFQATT and SNEGSKA (reference sequence). The CDR3 DNA reads as TGCAGTGCTAGAGATGCCTCAGGGTCTCGGAATGAAAAACTGTTTTTT. Protein product: CSARDASGSRNEKLFF.

To note about this clonotype: A far larger clone differs by one base, so this is likely a read error. This chain joins TRBV10-3 and TRBJ2-7, with TRBD1 matching 9 bases. Per germline, CDR1 ENHRY and CDR2 SYGVKD. This CDR3 region has 15 residues. V shed 5 bases and J 6 bases; nucleotides not matched to a gene: 11. CDR3 DNA: TGTGCCATCAGTCGAAAACCGGGACAGGGAGGCGAGCAGTACTTC. Its protein is CAISRKPGQGGEQYF.

The gene calls are TRBV7-9 and TRBJ2-4; TRBD2 is a possible D gene (5 bases). The J call may be incorrect, as the DNA end agrees better with TRBJ2-5. The germline gives CDR1 SEHNR, CDR2 FQNEAQ (reference sequence). This CDR3 contains 14 residues. The CDR3 sequence is CASSPEDWGETQYF. The CDR3 region has the DNA TGTGCCAGCAGCCCCGAGGACTGGGGAGAGACCCAGTACTTC.

This clonotype was seen repeatedly, ten times or more. The CDR3 nucleotides read TGTGCCAGCACCAAGCGAGCCCCCCGTGAGCAGTACTTC. Translated: CASTKRAPREQYF. V usage is TRBV28 and J usage is TRBJ2-7; D remains ambiguous. Deletions cut 7 bases from V and 7 bases from J, with 17 bases between. This CDR3 contains 13 residues. The germline V gene encodes CDR1 MDHEN and CDR2 SYDVKM. Full variable domain (missing parts from reference TRBV28 and TRBJ2-7): DVKVTQSSRYLVKRTGEKVFLECVQDMDHENMFWYRQDPGLGLRLIYFSYDVKMKEKGDIPEGYSVSREKKERFSLILESASTNQTSMYLCASTKRAPREQYFGPGTRLTVT.

The genes are TRBV20-1 and TRBJ1-2; no reliable D call. The CDR3 has 16 residues. Trimming took 6 bases from V and 1 from J, leaving 21 bases between them. Germline V CDR1 and CDR2: DFQATT, SNEGSKA (reference sequence). The CDR3 DNA sequence: TGCAGTGCCCCAACGGGGTTGGGGTCAGATAACTATGGCTACACCTTC. It specifies CSAPTGLGSDNYGYTF.

The chain couples TRBV20-1 to TRBJ1-3; D ambiguous. Germline V gene data show CDR1 as DFQATT and CDR2 as SNEGSKA (reference sequence). V lost 1 base and J 11 bases, leaving 12 bases between the germline ends. This CDR3 region has 12 residues. The DNA for the CDR3 is TGCAGTGCTAGAGCAACAAATGGGGCCATATATTTT. Protein sequence: CSARATNGAIYF.

The genes are TRBV19 and TRBJ1-2; weak D call: TRBD1 (5 bases). The CDR3 covers 12 residues. Germline assignment: CDR1 LNHDA and CDR2 SQIVND (reference sequence). V lost 10 bases and J 3 bases, leaving 12 bases between the germline ends. The CDR3 DNA reads TGTGCCACCCAAGACAGTCACTATGGCTACACCTTC. Protein sequence: CATQDSHYGYTF.

This clonotype has just a few counts. The chain has TRBV20-1 and TRBJ2-5, with TRBD2 as a possible D gene (6 bases). The V gene's germline CDR1 is DFQATT and CDR2 SNEGSKA (reference sequence). The CDR3 is 13 residues long. In DNA form, the CDR3 reads TGCAGCGCCAGGAGGGTAGGGATAGAGACCCAGTACTTC. Translation: CSARRVGIETQYF.

This clonotype was seen ten or more times. This chain connects TRBV12-3 or TRBV12-4 to TRBJ2-5, with D unclear. The CDR3 has 18 residues. V gave up 3 bases and J gave up 2 bases, with 22 bases separating them. The CDR3 DNA reads TGTGCCAGCAGTTTCTCCATAGTCGTCGGACGCCAACAAGAGACCCAGTACTTC. This encodes CASSFSIVVGRQQETQYF.

This clonotype turned up a few times. This chain links TRBV14 with TRBJ1-2, with 8 bases that match TRBD1. V shed 6 bases and J 7 bases; nucleotides not matched to a gene: 7. CDR1 SGHDN and CDR2 FVKESK come from the germline V gene. CDR3 length: 13 amino acids. The CDR3 loop reads CASRPGQGRGYTF. Here the CDR3 DNA reads TGTGCCAGCAGACCCGGACAGGGCCGTGGCTACACCTTC. Drawing the rest from reference TRBV14 and TRBJ1-2, the complete variable domain is EAGVTQFPSHSVIEKGQTVTLRCDPISGHDNLYWYRRVMGKEIKFLLHFVKESKQDESGMPNNRFLAERTGGTYSTLKVQPAELEDSGVYFCASRPGQGRGYTFGSGTRLTVV.

This clonotype came up a few times. This chain's CDR3 is CASSLVPARNTEAFF. DNA of the CDR3: TGTGCCAGCAGCTTAGTCCCAGCCAGGAACACTGAAGCTTTCTTT. The chain couples TRBV7-9 to TRBJ1-1; D is undetermined. CDR1 SEHNR and CDR2 FQNEAQ come from the germline V gene (reference sequence). This CDR3 has 15 amino acids. Trimming took 1 base from V and 1 from J, leaving 10 bases between them.

This clonotype was picked up many times. The rearrangement uses TRBV2 and TRBJ2-5; D unclear. This CDR3 comprises 11 residues. From germline, CDR1 is SNHLY and CDR2 FYNNEI. V shed 6 bases and J shed 4 bases, with 6 bases lying between them. In nucleotides, the CDR3 is TGTGCCAGCAGAATGGGAGAGACCCAGTACTTC. Its protein is CASRMGETQYF.

This clonotype appeared once. The junction and the germline gene differ at one end; a read error may be behind it. V is TRBV24-1 and J is TRBJ2-7; TRBD1 matches at 11 bases. CDR1 KGHDR and CDR2 SFDVKD come from the germline V gene. This CDR3 contains 18 residues. For the CDR3, the DNA is TGTCCCACCAGTGATTTCCCCCACTGGACAGGGGGCGCGTACGAGCAGTACTTC. Amino acid sequence: CPTSDFPHWTGGAYEQYF.

This chain links TRBV7-2 with TRBJ2-1; D perhaps matches TRBD2 (6 bases). The CDR3 extends over 14 amino acids. CDR1 is SGHTA, CDR2 FQGNSA, per germline. The ends were cut back, 1 base at V and 9 bases at J, with 13 bases in the middle. CDR3 protein: CASSLVPGVSEQFF. The CDR3 nucleotides read TGTGCCAGCAGCTTAGTTCCGGGGGTGAGTGAGCAGTTCTTC.

Only a few counts were recorded for this clonotype. The V and J genes are TRBV3-1 and TRBJ2-7, with D unresolved. The CDR3 sequence is 14 residues long. Between the trimmed V and J ends, which lost 5 bases and 6 bases, there was a span of 17 bases. CDR1 LGHDT and CDR2 YNNKEL come from the germline V gene (reference sequence). The CDR3, as DNA: TGTGCCAGCAGCTTCGTAGACCCACCGGGCGAGCAGTACTTC. It specifies CASSFVDPPGEQYF.

In this sample, this clonotype turned up many times. The chain recombines TRBV27 with TRBJ1-5; D uncertain. Looked up from germline, CDR1 is MNHEY and CDR2 is SMNVEV (reference sequence). Trimming took 0 bases from V and 2 from J, leaving 8 bases between them. The CDR3 has 15 residues. The CDR3 DNA sequence: TGTGCCAGCAGTTTATCCCCTGGTGGCAATCAGCCCCAGCATTTT. This encodes CASSLSPGGNQPQHF.

Comment on this clonotype: One base away lies a much larger clone, so this may be a sequencing read error. The chain has TRBV10-3 and TRBJ1-1; TRBD1 matches at 7 bases. The CDR3 extends over 14 amino acids. CDR1 is ENHRY, CDR2 SYGVKD, per germline. Germline trimming cut 10 bases from V and 7 bases from J; bases unmatched to any gene: 15. The CDR3 sequence: CATSLATGTDEAFF. DNA for the CDR3: TGTGCCACCAGCCTCGCGACAGGGACGGATGAAGCTTTCTTT.

The gene calls are TRBV2 and TRBJ2-7; D may be TRBD1 (6 bases). The V gene lost 4 bases and the J gene lost 3 bases, with 10 bases spanning the gap. CDR1 is SNHLY and CDR2 is FYNNEI in the germline V gene. This CDR3 contains 13 residues. The CDR3 protein is CASSVRGGYEQYF. The CDR3 region has the DNA TGTGCCAGCAGTGTCAGAGGGGGCTACGAGCAGTACTTC.

This clonotype showed up just a few times. The rearrangement joins TRBV20-1 to TRBJ2-5, with 13 bases that match TRBD2. Trimming removed 5 bases from V and 4 bases from J; junction bases left unmatched: 13. The CDR3 loop spans 17 amino acids. Germline V CDR1 and CDR2: DFQATT, SNEGSKA (reference sequence). CDR3 coding DNA: TGCAGTGCTTCATCGCCGTCAGGACTAGCGGGAGCAGAGACCCAGTACTTC. Its translation: CSASSPSGLAGAETQYF.

About this clonotype: This CDR3 fails to terminate in the conserved phenylalanine or tryptophan, so it likely reflects a read error. The rearrangement joins TRBV7-3 to TRBJ2-2; tentative D call: TRBD2 (5 bases). This CDR3 spans 16 amino acids. Trimming took 5 bases from V and 7 from J, leaving 20 bases between them. CDR1 is SGHTA, CDR2 FQGTGA, per germline. The CDR3 bases are TGTGCCAGCAGCGCACGAACTGGGCCGAGGGTCGGGGAGCTGTTTTCT. This codes for CASSARTGPRVGELFS.

In nucleotides, the CDR3 is TGTGCCAGCAGCCACCGGGACAGGGATAATTCACCCCTCCACTTT. This sequence encodes CASSHRDRDNSPLHF. The chain joins TRBV7-9 to TRBJ1-6, with 9 bases matching TRBD1. Germline-derived CDR1 and CDR2 are SEHNR and FQNEAQ (reference sequence). The V gene end was trimmed by 5 bases and the J gene end by 5 bases; junction bases not matched to a gene: 4. The CDR3 spans 15 residues. Filled out from reference TRBV7-9 and TRBJ1-6, the complete variable domain reads DTGVSQNPRHKITKRGQNVTFRCDPISEHNRLYWYRQTLGQGPEFLTYFQNEAQLEKSRLLSDRFSAERPKGSFSTLEIQRTEQGDSAMYLCASSHRDRDNSPLHFGNGTRLTVT.

The sample holds many counts of this clonotype. The rearrangement uses TRBV27 and TRBJ1-4; D is undetermined. From germline, CDR1 is MNHEY and CDR2 SMNVEV (reference sequence). The CDR3 loop spans 16 amino acids. V was clipped by 6 bases and J by 0 bases, with 14 bases between them. DNA of the CDR3: TGTGCCAGCAGATCTCTCCTTGCGGCAACTAATGAAAAACTGTTTTTT. Protein sequence: CASRSLLAATNEKLFF.

The V call is TRBV6-5, the J call TRBJ2-3, with D possibly TRBD1 on 6 matching bases. Between the trimmed V and J ends, which lost 3 bases and 0 bases, there was a span of 22 bases. CDR1 and CDR2 from the germline V gene are MNHEY and SVGAGI. The CDR3 has 19 amino acids. CDR3 sequence (DNA): TGTGCCAGCAGTTATGTCGAGGGGGTCCCTCGCCCTAGCACAGATACGCAGTATTTT. Translated, it gives CASSYVEGVPRPSTDTQYF.

This chain joins TRBV28 and TRBJ2-3; weak D call: TRBD2 (6 bases). V was cut by 6 bases and J by 6 bases, with 16 bases left in between. There are 14 residues in the CDR3. From germline, CDR1 is MDHEN and CDR2 SYDVKM. CDR3 protein: CASSPLGGTDTQYF. CDR3 nucleotide sequence: TGTGCCAGCAGCCCCCTGGGGGGAACCGATACGCAGTATTTT. The full variable domain, rest sourced from reference TRBV28 and TRBJ2-3, is DVKVTQSSRYLVKRTGEKVFLECVQDMDHENMFWYRQDPGLGLRLIYFSYDVKMKEKGDIPEGYSVSREKKERFSLILESASTNQTSMYLCASSPLGGTDTQYFGPGTRLTVL.